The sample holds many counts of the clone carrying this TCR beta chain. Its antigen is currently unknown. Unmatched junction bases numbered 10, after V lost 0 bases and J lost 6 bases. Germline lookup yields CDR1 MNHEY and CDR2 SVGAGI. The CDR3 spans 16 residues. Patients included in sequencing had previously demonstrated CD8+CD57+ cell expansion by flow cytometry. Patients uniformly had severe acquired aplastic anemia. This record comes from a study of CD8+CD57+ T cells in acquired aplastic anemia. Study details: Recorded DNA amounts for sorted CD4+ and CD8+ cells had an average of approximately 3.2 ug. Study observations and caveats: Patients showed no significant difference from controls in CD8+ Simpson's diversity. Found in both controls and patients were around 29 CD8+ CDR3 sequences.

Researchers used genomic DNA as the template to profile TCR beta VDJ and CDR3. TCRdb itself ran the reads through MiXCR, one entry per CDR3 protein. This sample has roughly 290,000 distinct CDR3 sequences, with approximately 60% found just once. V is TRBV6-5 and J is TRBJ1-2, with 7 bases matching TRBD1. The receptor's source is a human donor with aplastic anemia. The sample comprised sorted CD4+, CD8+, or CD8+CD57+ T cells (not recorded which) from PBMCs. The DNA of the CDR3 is TGTGCCAGCAGTTACTCGAGGCCAGACAGGGCCGATGGCTACACCTTC. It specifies CASSYSRPDRADGYTF.